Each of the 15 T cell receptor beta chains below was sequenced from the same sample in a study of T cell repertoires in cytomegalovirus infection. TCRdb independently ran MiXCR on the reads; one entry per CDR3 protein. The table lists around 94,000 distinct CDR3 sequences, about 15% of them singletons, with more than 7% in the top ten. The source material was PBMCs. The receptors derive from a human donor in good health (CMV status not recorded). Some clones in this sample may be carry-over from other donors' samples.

CDR3 sequence (DNA): TGTGCCAGCTCACCAAGAACAGATCAGCCCCAGCATTTT. It encodes CASSPRTDQPQHF. The rearrangement uses TRBV18 and TRBJ1-5; D unresolved. Trimming left V 2 bases short and J 5 bases short, with 7 bases between. Looked up from germline, CDR1 is KGHSH and CDR2 is LQKENI. The CDR3 covers 13 residues. The full variable domain, with the rest looked up from reference TRBV18 and TRBJ1-5, is NAGVMQNPRHLVRRRGQEARLRCSPMKGHSHVYWYRQLPEEGLKFMVYLQKENIIDESGMPKERFSAEFPKEGPSILRIQQVVRGDSAAYFCASSPRTDQPQHFGDGTRLSIL.

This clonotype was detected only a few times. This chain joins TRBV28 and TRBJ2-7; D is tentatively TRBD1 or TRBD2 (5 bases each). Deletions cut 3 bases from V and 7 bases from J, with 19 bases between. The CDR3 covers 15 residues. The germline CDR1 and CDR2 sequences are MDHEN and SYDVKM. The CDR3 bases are TGTGCCAGCAGTTTTTTGGGTGGGACCCGGGCTGAGCAGTACTTC. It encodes CASSFLGGTRAEQYF.

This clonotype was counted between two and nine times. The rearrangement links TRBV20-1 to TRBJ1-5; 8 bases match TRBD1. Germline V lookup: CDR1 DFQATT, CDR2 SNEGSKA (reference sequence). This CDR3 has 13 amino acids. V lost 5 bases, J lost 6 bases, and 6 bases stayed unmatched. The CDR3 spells CSADRGGGQPQHF. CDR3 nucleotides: TGCAGTGCTGACAGGGGCGGGGGTCAGCCCCAGCATTTT.

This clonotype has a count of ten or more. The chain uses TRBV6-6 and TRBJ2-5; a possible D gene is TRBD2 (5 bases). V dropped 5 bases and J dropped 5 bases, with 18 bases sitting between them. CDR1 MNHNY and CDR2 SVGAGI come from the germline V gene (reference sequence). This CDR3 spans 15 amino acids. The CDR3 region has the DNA TGTGCCAGCAGTCGGGGAAGGGAGTTTTTCGAGACCCAGTACTTC. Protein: CASSRGREFFETQYF.

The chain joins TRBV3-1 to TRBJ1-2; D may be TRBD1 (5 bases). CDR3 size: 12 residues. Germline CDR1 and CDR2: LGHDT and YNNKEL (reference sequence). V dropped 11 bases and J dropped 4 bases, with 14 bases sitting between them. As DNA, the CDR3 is TGTGCCTCCGAGGGGCCGGGCTATGGCTACACCTTC. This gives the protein CASEGPGYGYTF.

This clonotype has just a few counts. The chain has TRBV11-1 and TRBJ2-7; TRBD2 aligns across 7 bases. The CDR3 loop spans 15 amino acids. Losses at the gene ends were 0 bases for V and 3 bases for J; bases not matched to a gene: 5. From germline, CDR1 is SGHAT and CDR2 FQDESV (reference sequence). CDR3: CASSLASGRVYEQYF. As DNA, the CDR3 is TGTGCCAGCAGCTTAGCGTCTGGGAGGGTCTACGAGCAGTACTTC. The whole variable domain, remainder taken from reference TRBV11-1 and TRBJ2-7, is EAEVAQSPRYKITEKSQAVAFWCDPISGHATLYWYRQILGQGPELLVQFQDESVVDDSQLPKDRFSAERLKGVDSTLKIQPAELGDSAMYLCASSLASGRVYEQYFGPGTRLTVT.

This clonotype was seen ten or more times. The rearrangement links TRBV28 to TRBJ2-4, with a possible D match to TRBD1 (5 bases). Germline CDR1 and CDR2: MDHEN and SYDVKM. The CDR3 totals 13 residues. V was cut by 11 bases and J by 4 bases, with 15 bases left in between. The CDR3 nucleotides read TGTGCCTCTTGGAACAGGCGGAAAAACATTCAGTACTTC. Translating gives CASWNRRKNIQYF.

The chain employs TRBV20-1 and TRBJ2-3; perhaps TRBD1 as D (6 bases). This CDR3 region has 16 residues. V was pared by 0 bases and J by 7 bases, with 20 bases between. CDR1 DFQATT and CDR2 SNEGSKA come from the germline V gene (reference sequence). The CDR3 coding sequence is TGCAGTGCTAGAGATCAGTTGGACCAGGGGAAAAATACGCAGTATTTT. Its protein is CSARDQLDQGKNTQYF.

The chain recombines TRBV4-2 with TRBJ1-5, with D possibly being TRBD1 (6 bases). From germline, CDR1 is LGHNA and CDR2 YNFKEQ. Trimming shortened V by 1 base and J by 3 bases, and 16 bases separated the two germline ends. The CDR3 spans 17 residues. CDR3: CASSQVPMDSDNQPQHF. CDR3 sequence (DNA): TGTGCCAGCAGCCAAGTACCTATGGACAGCGACAATCAGCCCCAGCATTTT.

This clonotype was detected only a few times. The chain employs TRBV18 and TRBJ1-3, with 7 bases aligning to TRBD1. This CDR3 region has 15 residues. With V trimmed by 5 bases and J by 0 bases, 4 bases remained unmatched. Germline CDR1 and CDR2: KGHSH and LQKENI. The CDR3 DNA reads TGTGCCAGCTCAACCGGGACAGTCTCTGGAAACACCATATATTTT. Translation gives CASSTGTVSGNTIYF.

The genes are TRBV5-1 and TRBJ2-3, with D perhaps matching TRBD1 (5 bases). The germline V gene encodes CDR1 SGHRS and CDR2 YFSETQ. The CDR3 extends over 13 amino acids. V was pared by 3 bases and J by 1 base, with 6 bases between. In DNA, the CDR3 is TGCGCCAGCAGCTACAGGCGCACAGATACGCAGTATTTT. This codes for CASSYRRTDTQYF.

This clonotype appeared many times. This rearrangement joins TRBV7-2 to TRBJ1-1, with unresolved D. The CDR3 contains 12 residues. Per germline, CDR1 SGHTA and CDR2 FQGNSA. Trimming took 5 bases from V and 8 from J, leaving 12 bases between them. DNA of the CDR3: TGTGCCAGCAGCCCCTACACGGGAGAAGCTTTCTTT. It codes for CASSPYTGEAFF.

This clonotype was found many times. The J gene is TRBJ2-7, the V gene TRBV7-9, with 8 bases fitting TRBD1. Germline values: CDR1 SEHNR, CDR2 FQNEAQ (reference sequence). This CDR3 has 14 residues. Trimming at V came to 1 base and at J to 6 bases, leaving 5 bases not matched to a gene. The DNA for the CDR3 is TGTGCCAGCAGCTTAGGCTTACAGGGGGGCGAGCAGTACTTC. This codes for CASSLGLQGGEQYF.

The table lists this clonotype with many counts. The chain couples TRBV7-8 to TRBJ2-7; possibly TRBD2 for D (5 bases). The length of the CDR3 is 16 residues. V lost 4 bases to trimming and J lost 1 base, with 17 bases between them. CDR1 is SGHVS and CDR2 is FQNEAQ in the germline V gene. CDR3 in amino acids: CASSSGGPTPSYEQYF. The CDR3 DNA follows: TGTGCCAGCAGCTCAGGAGGACCCACCCCGTCCTACGAGCAGTACTTC.

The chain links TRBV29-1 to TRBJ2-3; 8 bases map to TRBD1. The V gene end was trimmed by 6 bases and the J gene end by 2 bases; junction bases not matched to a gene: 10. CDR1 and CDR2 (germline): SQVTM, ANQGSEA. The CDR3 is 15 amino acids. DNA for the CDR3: TGCAGCGTGACCCTTAGCAGGGGGCACACAGATACGCAGTATTTT. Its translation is CSVTLSRGHTDTQYF.